This T cell receptor beta chain was observed in a study of a mutant IDH1 vaccine in newly diagnosed glioma. Study background: Administration of eight vaccinations to patients took place in weeks 1, 3, 5, 7, 11, 15, 19, 23. The first vaccination came 4-6 weeks after radiotherapy alone, or with temozolomide cycles.

Note on this clone: The antigen is not known.

The time point: week 5, during vaccination. Every single dose of the vaccine, 300 ug of mutant IDH1 20-mer peptide, came with topical imiquimod. V lost 4 bases and J lost 6, with 13 bases in between. Per the germline V gene, CDR1 is SNHLY and CDR2 is FYNNEI. CDR3 length: 14 residues. Assay: immunoSEQ multiplex PCR; the TCRdb copy retains only in-frame clones and omits some. Counted here are roughly 50,000 clones, 80% to 85% occurring once; the ten biggest clones make up approximately 3.6%. This sample comprised PBMCs, obtained from a glioma patient whose treatment included an IDH1 peptide vaccine. The clonotype originates from a man aged 30 to 45 with glioma. V gene TRBV2 combines with J gene TRBJ1-3, with D perhaps TRBD1 (5 bases). CDR3 DNA sequence: TGTGCCAGCAGTGTGGGGGACCGTCTAAACACCATATATTTT. This gives the protein CASSVGDRLNTIYF. The variable domain in full, with the rest retrieved from reference TRBV2 and TRBJ1-3, is EPEVTQTPSHQVTQMGQEVILRCVPISNHLYFYWYRQILGQKVEFLVSFYNNEISEKSEIFDDQFSVERPDGSNFTLKIRSTKLEDSAMYFCASSVGDRLNTIYFGEGSWLTVV.